This T cell receptor (beta chain) was captured in a study of tumor and adjacent non-tumor tissue in lung cancer. About the research overall: Stage I to III disease affected 10 men and a handful of women aged roughly 31 to 76.

Three rounds of nested PCR, following a modified ARM-PCR protocol, produced the TCRbeta library. TCRdb re-called the multiplex PCR reads through MiXCR, storing one row per CDR3 protein. The table shows some 120,000 distinct CDR3 sequences, with 66% occurring only once. This clonotype was detected many times. Its specificity is unknown. No cell sorting was done before RNA was extracted from the tissue. Newly diagnosed lung cancer patients had thoracic surgery in China, August–late 2014, without prior chemotherapy. Study-wide results and limits: TCR diversity was significantly greater in tumor than normal lung tissue. Higher tumor TCR diversity was associated with shorter survival.

Germline loops: CDR1 MNHEY, CDR2 SVGEGT. The CDR3 consists of 14 residues. Trimming removed 4 bases from V and 2 bases from J, with 12 bases in between. Sequencing was carried out using lung tumor tissue. The V gene is TRBV6-2 or TRBV6-3, the J gene TRBJ2-7; the D is unclear. This receptor was taken from a man in his thirties or forties with non-small cell lung cancer. This CDR3 reads CASSSQRLTYEQYF. DNA for the CDR3: TGTGCCAGCAGTTCCCAGAGATTAACCTACGAGCAGTACTTC.